This TCR beta chain originates from a study of regulatory T cells in long-lasting Graves disease. Time point noted: newly diagnosed GD, antithyroid drugs for less than 3 months. Scientists built the TCR library using RNA that was extracted from PBMCs. Libraries of TCR beta came from iRepertoire HTBI primers plus Arm-PCR of CDR3 regions. TCRdb reprocessed the multiplex PCR reads with MiXCR, giving one entry per CDR3 protein. The table shows approximately 400,000 distinct CDR3 sequences, with about 10% occurring only once. Germline CDR1 reads SGHTA; CDR2 reads FQGTGA. After removal of 5 bases from V and 5 bases from J, the junction contained 3 bases not matched to a gene. The CDR3 totals 14 residues. This clonotype was observed at least ten times. These same records also appear under a second study, on T cells in Graves' hyperthyroidism and ophthalmopathy.

The origin of this receptor is a young woman with Graves disease. The input for sequencing was peripheral blood mononuclear cells (PBMCs), taken at new diagnosis, from a patient treated with antithyroid drugs. The chain employs TRBV7-3 and TRBJ2-7, with 13 bases matching TRBD2. CDR3: CASSPGLAGDEQYF. CDR3 DNA sequence: TGTGCCAGCAGCCCTGGACTAGCGGGAGACGAGCAGTACTTC.